Following are 30 T cell receptor beta chains from one sample sequenced in a study of somatic mutations in cytotoxic T cells in rheumatoid arthritis. Assay: immunoSEQ multiplex PCR; the TCRdb copy retains only in-frame clones and omits some. Among 10,000 to 12,000 clones listed, 70% to 90% were seen once. The sample comprised CD8+ T cells sorted from blood. These receptors originate from an adult with rheumatoid arthritis.

The CDR3 loop is CASSPGRQVNTEAFF. The CDR3 DNA reads TGCGCCAGCAGCCCCGGTCGACAGGTGAACACTGAAGCTTTCTTT. The chain recombines TRBV4-3 with TRBJ1-1; perhaps TRBD1 as D (6 bases). CDR1 LGHNA and CDR2 YSLEER come from the germline V gene. The V gene lost 4 bases and the J gene lost 0 bases, with 12 bases spanning the gap. The CDR3 has 15 residues.

The gene calls are TRBV6-5 and TRBJ2-7, with D unresolved. Germline assignment: CDR1 MNHEY and CDR2 SVGAGI. CDR3 length equals 12 residues. Between the trimmed V and J ends, which lost 5 bases and 6 bases, there was a span of 11 bases. The CDR3 loop reads CASSQPFLEQYF. As DNA, the CDR3 is TGTGCCAGCAGTCAACCCTTTCTCGAGCAGTACTTC.

The chain links TRBV9 to TRBJ2-1, with TRBD2 as a possible D gene (6 bases). There are 15 residues in the CDR3. Trimming took 0 bases from V and 4 from J, leaving 11 bases between them. Per germline, CDR1 SGDLS and CDR2 YYNGEE. The CDR3 DNA follows: TGTGCCAGCAGCGTAGGGGCTAGCGCTTACAATGAGCAGTTCTTC. It is translated as CASSVGASAYNEQFF.

V and J are TRBV2 and TRBJ2-7; 7 positions agree with TRBD1. The V and J ends lost 7 bases and 3 bases, in that order; junction bases with no gene match: 0. Germline V lookup: CDR1 SNHLY, CDR2 FYNNEI. The CDR3 has 11 residues. The chain's CDR3 is CASTGGYEQYF. The CDR3 DNA follows: TGTGCCAGCACAGGGGGCTACGAGCAGTACTTC.

This clone appeared a few times. The rearrangement uses TRBV27 and TRBJ2-1; D is uncertain. Germline CDR1 and CDR2: MNHEY and SMNVEV (reference sequence). V was shortened by 0 bases and J by 2 bases, with 2 bases between the two germline ends. The CDR3 is 13 amino acids. The CDR3 region is CASSLSPYNEQFF. The CDR3 DNA sequence: TGTGCCAGCAGTTTATCACCCTACAATGAGCAGTTCTTC.

The V call is TRBV28, the J call TRBJ2-5, with D perhaps matching TRBD2 (5 bases). The V end lost 5 bases, the J end lost 5 bases, and 12 bases lay between the germline ends. CDR1 is MDHEN and CDR2 is SYDVKM in the germline V gene. There are 13 residues in the CDR3. CDR3 sequence: CASSPNRGETQYF. As DNA, the CDR3 is TGTGCCAGCAGTCCGAACCGAGGGGAGACCCAGTACTTC.

V is TRBV5-6 and J is TRBJ2-5; D is possibly TRBD1 (6 bases). This CDR3 is built from 15 residues. Trimming took 1 base from V and 4 from J, leaving 14 bases between them. Germline CDR1 reads SGHDT; CDR2 reads YYEEEE. The CDR3 reads CASSLTGSDRETQYF. The CDR3 nucleotides are TGTGCCAGCAGCTTGACAGGGAGTGATAGAGAGACCCAGTACTTC.

The CDR3 here is CASSQDGPGTVTGELFF. In DNA form, the CDR3 reads TGCGCCAGCAGCCAAGATGGTCCGGGGACCGTGACCGGGGAGCTGTTTTTT. The chain carries TRBV4-3 and TRBJ2-2; the D gene could be TRBD1 or TRBD2 (5 bases each). The CDR3 contains 17 residues. The germline V gene encodes CDR1 LGHNA and CDR2 YSLEER. V was trimmed by 0 bases and J by 5 bases, leaving 16 bases between them.

The J gene is TRBJ2-5, the V gene TRBV2; D is possibly TRBD1 or TRBD2 (5 bases each). This CDR3 spans 14 amino acids. Trimming removed 4 bases at V and 9 bases at J, with 18 bases between. Germline values: CDR1 SNHLY, CDR2 FYNNEI. The chain's CDR3 is CASSGLPRDQAQYF. As DNA, the CDR3 is TGTGCCAGCAGTGGCCTACCAAGGGACCAGGCCCAGTACTTC.

In regard to this clone: At one boundary the junction diverges from the germline segment, which might be a read error. The V and J genes are TRBV7-7 and TRBJ2-5, with a possible D match to TRBD2 (6 bases). Germline V gene sequence: CDR1 SSHAT, CDR2 FNYEAQ (reference sequence). The CDR3 runs to 15 residues. The CDR3 DNA reads as TGTGCTAGCAGCTTAGGGCGGGGCGCTGGGGAGACCCAGTACTTC. This sequence encodes CASSLGRGAGETQYF.

This clone is a singleton in its sample. The rearrangement links TRBV6-1 to TRBJ1-2, with no clear D. The CDR3 is 12 amino acids. The germline gives CDR1 MNHNS, CDR2 SASEGT. Trimming pared 1 base from V and 8 bases from J, leaving 8 bases between. The CDR3 nucleotides are TGTGCCAGCAGTGAAGGGGTGCGGGGCTACACCTTC. It yields the protein CASSEGVRGYTF.

The chain combines TRBV16 with TRBJ2-1; D is unclear. V lost 4 bases and J 0 bases, leaving 7 bases between the germline ends. The CDR3 runs 14 residues. The germline V gene encodes CDR1 KGHSY and CDR2 FQNENV. This chain's CDR3 is CASSPVNSYNEQFF. The CDR3 coding sequence is TGTGCCAGCAGCCCTGTAAACTCCTACAATGAGCAGTTCTTC. Full variable domain (rest looked up from reference TRBV16 and TRBJ2-1): GEEVAQTPKHLVRGEGQKAKLYCAPIKGHSYVFWYQQVLKNEFKFLISFQNENVFDETGMPKERFSAKCLPNSPCSLEIQATKLEDSAVYFCASSPVNSYNEQFFGPGTRLTVL.

J is TRBJ1-1 and V is TRBV2; D perhaps matches TRBD1 (6 bases). The V end lost 7 bases, the J end lost 0 bases, and 15 bases lay between the germline ends. The CDR3 has 15 residues. Germline values: CDR1 SNHLY, CDR2 FYNNEI. The CDR3 spells CASTTDSRMNTEAFF. DNA of the CDR3: TGTGCCAGCACTACGGACAGCCGGATGAACACTGAAGCTTTCTTT. Full variable domain (outside the CDR3, taken from reference TRBV2 and TRBJ1-1): EPEVTQTPSHQVTQMGQEVILRCVPISNHLYFYWYRQILGQKVEFLVSFYNNEISEKSEIFDDQFSVERPDGSNFTLKIRSTKLEDSAMYFCASTTDSRMNTEAFFGQGTRLTVV.

This sequence joins TRBV2 and TRBJ2-3, with a weak D call TRBD1 (5 bases). Between the trimmed V and J ends, which lost 5 bases and 2 bases, there was a span of 17 bases. The CDR3 is 16 amino acids. Germline values: CDR1 SNHLY, CDR2 FYNNEI. The CDR3, as DNA: TGTGCCAGCAGTACTTCCAGGGTTATCGTCACAGATACGCAGTATTTT. Its protein product is CASSTSRVIVTDTQYF. Combining the CDR3 with reference TRBV2 and TRBJ2-3 gives the whole variable domain EPEVTQTPSHQVTQMGQEVILRCVPISNHLYFYWYRQILGQKVEFLVSFYNNEISEKSEIFDDQFSVERPDGSNFTLKIRSTKLEDSAMYFCASSTSRVIVTDTQYFGPGTRLTVL.

A remark on this clone: It is unclear where the CDR3 begins or ends on the DNA, so no DNA is shown, and the CDR3 is as TCRdb lists it. This chain connects TRBV19 to TRBJ1-1. Germline V CDR1 and CDR2: LNHDA, SQIVND (reference sequence). The CDR3 is 12 amino acids long, termini counted. CDR3 in amino acids: CASTSGAAEAFF.

The chain has TRBV5-6 and TRBJ2-3, with TRBD2 matching over 7 bases. The trim removed 6 bases at V and 6 bases at J, leaving 16 bases unmatched. The germline CDR1 and CDR2 sequences are SGHDT and YYEEEE. This CDR3 is 16 amino acids long. DNA for the CDR3: TGTGCCAGCAACCTCAAGCGGGGCCCCAGGGAGGATACGCAGTATTTT. It yields the protein CASNLKRGPREDTQYF.

The CDR3 DNA follows: TGTGCCAGCTTCTCCTACGAGCAGTACTTC. Protein product: CASFSYEQYF. The V and J genes are TRBV6-1 and TRBJ2-7, with D uncertain. Germline CDR1 and CDR2: MNHNS and SASEGT. The CDR3 contains 10 residues. V lost 8 bases, J lost 0 bases, and 2 bases lay in between.

This clone was recorded a few times. The V gene is TRBV5-1, the J gene TRBJ2-3; unclear D gene. The CDR3 is made up of 15 amino acids. Germline V gives CDR1 SGHRS, CDR2 YFSETQ. V lost 0 bases, J lost 3 bases, and 11 bases lay in between. The CDR3 DNA is TGCGCCAGCAGCTTGGTATGGGATGGGACAGATACGCAGTATTTT. Amino acids: CASSLVWDGTDTQYF.

In this sample, this clone turned up a few times. The J gene is TRBJ1-2, the V gene TRBV5-6; possibly TRBD1 for D (6 bases). Germline V lookup: CDR1 SGHDT, CDR2 YYEEEE. V lost 0 bases, J lost 4 bases, and 16 bases lay in between. This CDR3 has 16 residues. The CDR3 sequence: CASSLVPQGNSYGYTF. CDR3 nucleotide sequence: TGTGCCAGCAGCTTGGTACCCCAGGGGAATAGCTATGGCTACACCTTC.

V and J are TRBV5-6 and TRBJ2-3; the match to TRBD2 covers 15 bases. CDR3 length equals 15 residues. The germline V gene has CDR1 SGHDT and CDR2 YYEEEE. V lost 3 bases, J lost 7 bases, and 3 bases stayed unmatched. Written as DNA, the CDR3 is TGTGCCAGCAGCTGGGGGACTAGCGGGGGGAATACGCAGTATTTT. Residues: CASSWGTSGGNTQYF.

V usage is TRBV11-3 and J usage is TRBJ2-1, with D perhaps matching TRBD2 (6 bases). Looked up from germline, CDR1 is SGHNT and CDR2 is YENEEA. The CDR3 contains 16 residues. V lost 1 base and J lost 6, with 16 bases in between. The CDR3 region is CASSLVSGLHPNEQFF. The CDR3 DNA reads TGTGCCAGCAGCTTAGTATCGGGACTCCACCCCAATGAGCAGTTCTTC. Looking up the rest from reference TRBV11-3 and TRBJ2-1 gives the full variable domain: EAGVVQSPRYKIIEKKQPVAFWCNPISGHNTLYWYLQNLGQGPELLIRYENEEAVDDSQLPKDRFSAERLKGVDSTLKIQPAELGDSAVYLCASSLVSGLHPNEQFFGPGTRLTVL.

The rearrangement joins TRBV5-1 to TRBJ2-4, with no clear D. Trimming shortened V by 8 bases and J by 0 bases, and 12 bases separated the two germline ends. The CDR3 covers 14 residues. Per the germline V gene, CDR1 is SGHRS and CDR2 is YFSETQ. CDR3 amino acids: CASYQYLAKNIQYF. CDR3 bases: TGCGCCAGTTATCAGTATCTAGCCAAAAACATTCAGTACTTC.

This clone has a single count. The chain combines TRBV2 with TRBJ1-5; D gene ambiguous. Germline CDR1 and CDR2: SNHLY and FYNNEI. The V end was cut by 0 bases, the J end by 0 bases, with 9 bases between. The CDR3 is 16 amino acids. The CDR3 loop reads CASSEAGFYSNQPQHF. CDR3 sequence (DNA): TGTGCCAGCAGTGAAGCGGGCTTCTATAGCAATCAGCCCCAGCATTTT.

The genes are TRBV28 and TRBJ2-7, with 7 bases that match TRBD1. CDR1 and CDR2 (germline): MDHEN, SYDVKM. J was trimmed by 6 bases and V by 2 bases; bases with no gene match: 7. The CDR3 runs 14 residues. Here the CDR3 reads CASSLTQGYLEQYF. CDR3 DNA sequence: TGTGCCAGCAGTTTAACACAGGGGTACCTCGAGCAGTACTTC.

This sequence joins TRBV1 and TRBJ2-7; the table assigns TRBD2, which was not confirmed against the DNA. TRBV1 represents a pseudogene. CDR3 length equals 18 residues. This chain's CDR3 is CTSSQDALAGGLAYEQYF. The DNA for the CDR3 is TGCACCAGCAGCCAAGATGCGCTAGCGGGAGGATTGGCGTACGAGCAGTACTTC.

The chain joins TRBV2 to TRBJ2-3; possibly TRBD2 for D (6 bases). Trimming removed 11 bases at V and 0 bases at J, with 12 bases between. The CDR3 spans 13 residues. CDR1 is SNHLY, CDR2 FYNNEI, per germline. This CDR3 is CASSGTSTDTQYF. As DNA, the CDR3 is TGTGCCTCATCAGGGACTAGCACAGATACGCAGTATTTT.

This chain connects TRBV11-2 to TRBJ2-3; D could derive from TRBD1 or TRBD2 (5 bases each). V was cut by 0 bases and J by 2 bases, with 9 bases left in between. CDR1 is SGHAT, CDR2 FQNNGV, per germline. The CDR3 totals 15 residues. This chain's CDR3 is CASSLEGVLTDTQYF. The CDR3 nucleotides read TGTGCCAGCAGCTTAGAGGGGGTCCTCACAGATACGCAGTATTTT.

The chain links TRBV7-9 to TRBJ2-3; D might be TRBD2 (6 bases). CDR1 is SEHNR, CDR2 FQNEAQ, per germline (reference sequence). This CDR3 has 16 residues. V lost 5 bases and J lost 3, with 18 bases in between. The CDR3 coding sequence is TGTGCCAGCAGCCAATCGGGACTTAAGACGACAGATACGCAGTATTTT. This sequence encodes CASSQSGLKTTDTQYF.

The chain couples TRBV5-8 to TRBJ2-7, with 9 positions matching TRBD2. Germline V gene data show CDR1 as SGHTS and CDR2 as YDEGEE. This CDR3 has 13 residues. Trimming took 7 bases from V and 3 from J; bases not matched to a gene: 5. In nucleotides, the CDR3 is TGTGCCAGCGGGACTAGCCTCATCTACGAGCAGTACTTC. Its protein product is CASGTSLIYEQYF.

V gene TRBV4-2 combines with J gene TRBJ1-3, with 7 bases aligning to TRBD1. This CDR3 comprises 14 residues. Germline loops: CDR1 LGHNA, CDR2 YNFKEQ. Germline trimming cut 6 bases from V and 4 bases from J; bases unmatched to any gene: 6. CDR3 sequence: CASSTTGMGNTIYF. The CDR3 region has the DNA TGTGCCAGCAGTACGACAGGGATGGGAAACACCATATATTTT.